The source of this T cell receptor (beta chain) is a study of cytomegalovirus exposure and HLA in healthy donors. The primer mix had 60 Vbeta and 13 Jbeta primers. The data were produced by immunoSEQ multiplex PCR, yet TCRdb's version contains in-frame clones alone and is incomplete. The sample carries some 200,000 clones, approximately 83% recorded once. Study results and caveats: Specificity of a few CMV-associated chains for CMV antigens was verified in vitro. It was reported that the classifier diagnosed cytomegalovirus status with high specificity and sensitivity in both the original and validation cohorts. Cytomegalovirus-associated TCR beta chains were listed, numbering approximately 150.

As to this clone: Its antigen is still unknown.

This receptor was obtained from a girl aged 10-17 years in good health and CMV-seronegative. The sample comprised PBMCs.

The CDR3 nucleotides are TGTGCCAGTAGTATCCCGACAGAGAACTCCTACAATGAGCAGTTCTTC. Protein sequence: CASSIPTENSYNEQFF. The V gene is TRBV19, the J gene TRBJ2-1, with D maybe TRBD1 (5 bases). The length of the CDR3 is 16 residues. Trimming stripped 3 bases from V and 0 bases from J, with 12 bases between. The germline V gene has CDR1 LNHDA and CDR2 SQIVND (reference sequence).